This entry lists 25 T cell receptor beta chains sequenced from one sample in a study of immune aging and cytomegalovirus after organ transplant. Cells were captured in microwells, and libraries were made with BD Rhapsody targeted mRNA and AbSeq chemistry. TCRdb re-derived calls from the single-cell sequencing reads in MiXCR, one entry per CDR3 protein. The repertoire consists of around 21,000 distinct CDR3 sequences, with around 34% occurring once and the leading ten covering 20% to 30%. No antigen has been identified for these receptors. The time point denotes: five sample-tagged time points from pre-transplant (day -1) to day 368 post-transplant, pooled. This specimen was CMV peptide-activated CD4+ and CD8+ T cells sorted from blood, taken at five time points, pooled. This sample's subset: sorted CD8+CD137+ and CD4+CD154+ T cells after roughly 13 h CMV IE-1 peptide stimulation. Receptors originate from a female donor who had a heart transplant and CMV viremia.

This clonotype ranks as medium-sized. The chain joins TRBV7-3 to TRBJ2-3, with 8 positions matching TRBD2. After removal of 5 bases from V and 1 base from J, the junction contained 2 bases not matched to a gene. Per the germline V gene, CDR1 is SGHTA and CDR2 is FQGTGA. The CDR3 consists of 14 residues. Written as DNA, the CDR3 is TGTGCCAGCAGCCTTAGCGGGGGCACAGATACGCAGTATTTT. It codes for CASSLSGGTDTQYF.

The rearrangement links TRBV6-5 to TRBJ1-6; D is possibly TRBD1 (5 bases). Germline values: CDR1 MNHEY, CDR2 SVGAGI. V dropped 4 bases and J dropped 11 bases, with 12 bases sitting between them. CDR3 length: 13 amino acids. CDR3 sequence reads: CASSWGLSTPLHF. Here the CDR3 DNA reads TGTGCCAGCAGTTGGGGACTGTCGACACCCCTCCACTTT.

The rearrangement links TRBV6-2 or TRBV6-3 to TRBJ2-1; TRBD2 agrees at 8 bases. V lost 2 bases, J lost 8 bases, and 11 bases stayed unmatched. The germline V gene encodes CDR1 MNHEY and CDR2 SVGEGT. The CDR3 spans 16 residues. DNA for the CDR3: TGTGCCAGCAGTTACCCAGCGGGGGCGGCTATCGATGAGCAGTTCTTC. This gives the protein CASSYPAGAAIDEQFF.

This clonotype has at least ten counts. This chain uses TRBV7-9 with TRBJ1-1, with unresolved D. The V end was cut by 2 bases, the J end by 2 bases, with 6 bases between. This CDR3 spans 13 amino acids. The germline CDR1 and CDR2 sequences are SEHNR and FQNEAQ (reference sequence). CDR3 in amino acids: CASSLLQNTEAFF. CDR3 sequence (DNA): TGTGCCAGCAGCTTACTACAAAACACTGAAGCTTTCTTT. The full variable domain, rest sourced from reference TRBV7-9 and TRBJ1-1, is DTGVSQNPRHKITKRGQNVTFRCDPISEHNRLYWYRQTLGQGPEFLTYFQNEAQLEKSRLLSDRFSAERPKGSFSTLEIQRTEQGDSAMYLCASSLLQNTEAFFGQGTRLTVV.

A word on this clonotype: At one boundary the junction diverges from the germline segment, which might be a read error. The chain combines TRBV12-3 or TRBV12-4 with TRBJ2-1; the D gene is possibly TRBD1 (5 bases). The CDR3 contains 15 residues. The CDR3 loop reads CASRYHRSYDNKQFF. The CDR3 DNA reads TGTGCCAGCAGGTACCACAGGTCCTACGACAATAAGCAGTTCTTC.

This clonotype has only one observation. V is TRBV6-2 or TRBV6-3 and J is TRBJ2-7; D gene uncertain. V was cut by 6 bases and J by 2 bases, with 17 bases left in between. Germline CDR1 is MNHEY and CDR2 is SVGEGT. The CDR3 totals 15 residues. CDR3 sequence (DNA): TGTGCCAGCAGCCTCCCTCCATACCTCACCTACGAGCAGTACTTC. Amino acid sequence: CASSLPPYLTYEQYF.

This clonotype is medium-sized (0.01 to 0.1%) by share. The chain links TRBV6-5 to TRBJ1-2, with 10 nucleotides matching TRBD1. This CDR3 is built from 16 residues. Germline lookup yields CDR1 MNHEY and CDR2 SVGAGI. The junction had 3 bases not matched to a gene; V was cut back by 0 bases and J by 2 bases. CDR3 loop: CASSYSRTGGNYGYTF. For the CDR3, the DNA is TGTGCCAGCAGTTACTCTCGGACAGGGGGGAACTATGGCTACACCTTC.

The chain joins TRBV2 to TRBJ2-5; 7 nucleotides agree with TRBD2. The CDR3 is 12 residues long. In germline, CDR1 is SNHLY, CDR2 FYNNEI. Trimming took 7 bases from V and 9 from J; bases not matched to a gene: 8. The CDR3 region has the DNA TGTGCCAGCACACTAGCGACACGGGCCCAGTACTTC. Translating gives CASTLATRAQYF.

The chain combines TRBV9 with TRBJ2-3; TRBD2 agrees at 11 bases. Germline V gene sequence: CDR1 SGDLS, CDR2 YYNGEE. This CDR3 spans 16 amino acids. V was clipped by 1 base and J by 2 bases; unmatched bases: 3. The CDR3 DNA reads TGTGCCAGCAGCGTATCTAGCGGGGGGACCACAGATACGCAGTATTTT. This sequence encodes CASSVSSGGTTDTQYF.

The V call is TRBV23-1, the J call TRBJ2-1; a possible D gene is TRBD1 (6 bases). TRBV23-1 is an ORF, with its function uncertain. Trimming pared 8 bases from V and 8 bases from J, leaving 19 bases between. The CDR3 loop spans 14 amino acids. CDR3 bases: TGCGCCAGCCCATCAGAGGGGGTTTCGGATGAGCAGTTCTTC. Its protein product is CASPSEGVSDEQFF.

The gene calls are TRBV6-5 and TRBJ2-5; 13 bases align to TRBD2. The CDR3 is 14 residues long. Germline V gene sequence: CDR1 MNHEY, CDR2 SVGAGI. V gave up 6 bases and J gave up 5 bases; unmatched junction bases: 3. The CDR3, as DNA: TGTGCCAGCAGCACGACTAGCGGGAGGGAGACCCAGTACTTC. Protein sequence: CASSTTSGRETQYF.

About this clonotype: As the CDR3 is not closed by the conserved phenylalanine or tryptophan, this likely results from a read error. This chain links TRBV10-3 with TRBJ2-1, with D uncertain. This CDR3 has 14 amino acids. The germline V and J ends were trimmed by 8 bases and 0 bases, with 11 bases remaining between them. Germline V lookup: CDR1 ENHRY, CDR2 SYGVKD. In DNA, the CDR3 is TGTGCCATCCGAGACTTTAGCTCCTACAATGAGCAGTTCTTA. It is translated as CAIRDFSSYNEQFL.

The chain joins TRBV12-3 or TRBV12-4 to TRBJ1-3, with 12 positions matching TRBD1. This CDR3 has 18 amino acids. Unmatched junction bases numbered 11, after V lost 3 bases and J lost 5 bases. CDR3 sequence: CASSFGTGQGATRNTIYF. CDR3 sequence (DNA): TGTGCCAGCAGTTTTGGGACGGGACAGGGGGCTACCCGAAACACCATATATTTT.

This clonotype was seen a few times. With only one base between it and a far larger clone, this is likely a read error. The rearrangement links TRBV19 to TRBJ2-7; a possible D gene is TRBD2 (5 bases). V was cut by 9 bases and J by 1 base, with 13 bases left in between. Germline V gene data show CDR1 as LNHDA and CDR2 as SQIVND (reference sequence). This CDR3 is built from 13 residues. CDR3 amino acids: CASSSQRSYEQYF. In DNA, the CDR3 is TGTGCCAGCAGCTCTCAGCGGTCCTACGAGCAGTACTTC.

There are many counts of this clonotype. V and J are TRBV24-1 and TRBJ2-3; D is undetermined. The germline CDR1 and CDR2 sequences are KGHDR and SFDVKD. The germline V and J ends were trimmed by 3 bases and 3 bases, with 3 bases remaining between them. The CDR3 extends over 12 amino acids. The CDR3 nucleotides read TGTGCCACCAGTGATGGAACAGATACGCAGTATTTT. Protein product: CATSDGTDTQYF.

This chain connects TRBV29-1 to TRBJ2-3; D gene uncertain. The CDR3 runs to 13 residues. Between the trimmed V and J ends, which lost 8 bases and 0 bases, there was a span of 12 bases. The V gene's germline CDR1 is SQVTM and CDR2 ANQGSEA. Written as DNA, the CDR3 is TGCAGCCTAGGAGTATCTAGCACAGATACGCAGTATTTT. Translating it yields CSLGVSSTDTQYF.

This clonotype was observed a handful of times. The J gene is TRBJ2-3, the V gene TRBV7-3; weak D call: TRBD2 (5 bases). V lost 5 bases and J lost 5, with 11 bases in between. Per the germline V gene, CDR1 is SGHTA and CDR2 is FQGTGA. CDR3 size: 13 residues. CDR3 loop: CASSNYRGDTQYF. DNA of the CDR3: TGTGCCAGCAGCAACTACCGGGGAGATACGCAGTATTTT. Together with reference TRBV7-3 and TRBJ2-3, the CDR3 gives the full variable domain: GAGVSQTPSNKVTEKGKYVELRCDPISGHTALYWYRQSLGQGPEFLIYFQGTGAADDSGLPNDRFFAVRPEGSVSTLKIQRTERGDSAVYLCASSNYRGDTQYFGPGTRLTVL.

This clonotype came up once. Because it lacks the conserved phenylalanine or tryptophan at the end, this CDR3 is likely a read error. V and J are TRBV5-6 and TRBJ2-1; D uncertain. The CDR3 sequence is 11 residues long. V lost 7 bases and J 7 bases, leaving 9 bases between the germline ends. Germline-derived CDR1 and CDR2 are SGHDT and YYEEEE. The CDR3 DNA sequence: TGTGCCAGCGTTTCCGGTAATGAGCAGTTCCTC. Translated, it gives CASVSGNEQFL.

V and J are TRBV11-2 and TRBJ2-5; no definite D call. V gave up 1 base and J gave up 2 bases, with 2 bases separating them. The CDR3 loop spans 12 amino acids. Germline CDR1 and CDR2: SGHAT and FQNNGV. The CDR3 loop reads CASSLAQETQYF. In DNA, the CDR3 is TGTGCCAGCAGCTTAGCACAAGAGACCCAGTACTTC. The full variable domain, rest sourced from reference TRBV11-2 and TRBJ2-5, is EAGVAQSPRYKIIEKRQSVAFWCNPISGHATLYWYQQILGQGPKLLIQFQNNGVVDDSQLPKDRFSAERLKGVDSTLKIQPAKLEDSAVYLCASSLAQETQYFGPGTRLLVL.

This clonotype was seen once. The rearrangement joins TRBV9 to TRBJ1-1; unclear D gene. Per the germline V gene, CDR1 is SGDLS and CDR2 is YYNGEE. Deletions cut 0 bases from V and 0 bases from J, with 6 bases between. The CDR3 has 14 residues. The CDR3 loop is CASSVGSMNTEAFF. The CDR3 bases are TGTGCCAGCAGCGTAGGATCGATGAACACTGAAGCTTTCTTT.

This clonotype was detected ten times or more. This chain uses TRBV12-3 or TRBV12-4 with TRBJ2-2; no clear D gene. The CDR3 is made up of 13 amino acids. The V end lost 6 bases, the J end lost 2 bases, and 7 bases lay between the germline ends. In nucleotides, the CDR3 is TGTGCCAGCAGGTTCAGCAACACCGGGGAGCTGTTTTTT. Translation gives CASRFSNTGELFF.

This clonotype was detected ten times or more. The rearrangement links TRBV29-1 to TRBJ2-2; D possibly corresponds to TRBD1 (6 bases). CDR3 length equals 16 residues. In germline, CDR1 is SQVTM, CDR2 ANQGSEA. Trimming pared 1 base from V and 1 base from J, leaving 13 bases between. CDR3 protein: CSVEGTTGRNTGELFF. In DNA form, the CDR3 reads TGCAGCGTTGAAGGGACGACAGGTCGGAACACCGGGGAGCTGTTTTTT.

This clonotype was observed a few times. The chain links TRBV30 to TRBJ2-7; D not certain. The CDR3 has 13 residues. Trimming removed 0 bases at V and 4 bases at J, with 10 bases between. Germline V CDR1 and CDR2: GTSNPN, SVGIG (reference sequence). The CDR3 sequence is CAWSVGWGYEQYF. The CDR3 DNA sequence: TGTGCCTGGAGTGTCGGGTGGGGTTACGAGCAGTACTTC.

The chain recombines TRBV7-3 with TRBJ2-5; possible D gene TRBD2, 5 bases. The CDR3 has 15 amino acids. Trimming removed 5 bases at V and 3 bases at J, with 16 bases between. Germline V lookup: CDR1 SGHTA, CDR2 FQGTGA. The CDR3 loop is CASSLLGLLEETQYF. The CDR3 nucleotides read TGTGCCAGCAGCCTCCTCGGACTTTTGGAAGAGACCCAGTACTTC.

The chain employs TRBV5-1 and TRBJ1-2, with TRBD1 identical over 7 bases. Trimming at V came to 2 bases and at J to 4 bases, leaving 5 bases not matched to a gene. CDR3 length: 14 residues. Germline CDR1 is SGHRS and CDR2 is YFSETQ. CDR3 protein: CASSFTGESYGYTF. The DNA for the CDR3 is TGCGCCAGCAGCTTTACAGGGGAAAGCTATGGCTACACCTTC.